These T cell receptor beta chains were read from a single sample in a study of shared clonotypes between healthy human individuals. TCRdb's table, derived via immunoSEQ multiplex PCR, lists solely in-frame clones and lacks some. The data contain 550,000 to 750,000 clones, 95% of them singletons. Sample: naive CD8+ T cells sorted from blood. These receptors were taken from a woman in her 30s in good health. CDR3s leave out the opening cysteine and the closing phenylalanine or tryptophan. Size tells how often a clone was seen (once, few, many) or the class of an expanded clone, and some rows leave it out.

V	J	size	CDR3
TRBV27	TRBJ1-2	once	ASSPRTGHYGYT
TRBV28	TRBJ2-7	.	ASSLRAGPYEQY
TRBV5-1	TRBJ2-1	.	ASSPGDTPSYNEQF
TRBV28	TRBJ1-4	.	ASSTRDTNEKLF
TRBV5-8	TRBJ2-3	.	ASNSFLRARADTQY
TRBV5-5	TRBJ1-5	few	ASSSNGDQPQH
TRBV25-1	TRBJ2-1	.	ASSPGLAGFIKF
TRBV25-1	TRBJ2-7	.	ASSESGVYEQY
TRBV28	TRBJ1-1	once	ASSLYPGSSNTEAF
TRBV27	TRBJ1-4	.	ASSGNKNEKLF
TRBV7-9	TRBJ1-5	.	ASSTAGQGSHSNQPQH
TRBV13	TRBJ2-2	.	ASSYDRDTGELF
TRBV6-5	TRBJ2-7	.	ASSYERRGHEQY
TRBV13	TRBJ2-7	.	ASSPGQGGYEQY
TRBV11-2	TRBJ1-2	.	ASSLAPDSRANYGYT
TRBV6-7	.	.	ASSYSKNVGGSYEQY
TRBV27	TRBJ2-3	.	ASSRLRTDTQY
TRBV4-2	TRBJ2-7	.	ASSEGTEGPYEQY
TRBV7-8	TRBJ1-2	.	ASSLEGRAGNGYT
TRBV4-1	TRBJ1-1	.	ASSQVQGNTEAF
TRBV27	TRBJ2-1	.	ASSLSSGDSYNEQF
TRBV14	TRBJ2-3	.	ASSGRLAGLDTQY
TRBV6-5	.	.	ASSYSGSGFEQY
TRBV7-9	TRBJ2-3	.	ASNDPGGHSTDTQY
TRBV28	TRBJ2-1	.	ASSLPSYNEQF
TRBV5-5	TRBJ2-7	once	ASSRRGTGSSEQY
TRBV7-8	TRBJ1-2	.	ASSLAGGGDYGYT